This T cell receptor beta chain was retrieved from a study of T cells after yellow fever vaccination. The study's findings and limits: FACS-sorted repertoires might harbor abundant contaminating clonotypes from the bulk population.

About this clonotype itself: The antigen remains undetermined.

The trim removed 2 bases at V and 6 bases at J, leaving 9 bases unmatched. CDR3 length: 16 residues. Per the germline V gene, CDR1 is MNHEY and CDR2 is SVGEGT. MiXCR was run by TCRdb on the 5' RACE reads, yielding one entry per CDR3 protein. The sample shows some 350,000 distinct CDR3 sequences, about 8.7% of them seen only once. The clonotype was recovered from a man younger than 35 who received the YFV17D yellow fever vaccine. The chain has TRBV6-2 or TRBV6-3 and TRBJ2-2, with 7 bases that match TRBD2. Source: PBMCs, taken on the day of the first yellow fever vaccination. The CDR3 reads CASSYGRGKQSGELFF. In DNA form, the CDR3 reads TGTGCCAGCAGTTACGGGCGGGGGAAGCAATCCGGGGAGCTGTTTTTT.